These 31 T cell receptor beta chains came from one sample sequenced in a study of somatic mutations in cytotoxic T cells in rheumatoid arthritis. The table came from immunoSEQ multiplex PCR; TCRdb's copy has only in-frame clones and leaves some out. The profile covers thousands of clones, with around 75% appearing a single time and roughly 40% taken by the ten largest. The specimen sequenced was CD8+ T cells sorted from blood. The receptors originated from a woman aged 45-60 years in good health.

This rearrangement joins TRBV6-6 to TRBJ2-3; no firm D call. This CDR3 is built from 12 residues. Deletions cut 4 bases from V and 2 bases from J, with 4 bases between. The germline V gene encodes CDR1 MNHNY and CDR2 SVGAGI (reference sequence). CDR3 DNA: TGTGCCAGCAGTTCTTCCACAGATACGCAGTATTTT. Residues: CASSSSTDTQYF.

This clone has only a few counts. The chain has TRBV4-1 and TRBJ2-7; no definite D call. Trimming took 1 base from V and 3 from J, leaving 7 bases between them. The CDR3 totals 13 residues. CDR1 and CDR2 (germline): MGHRA, YSYEKL. As DNA, the CDR3 is TGCGCCAGCAGCCAAGGGTTAGTCTACGAGCAGTACTTC. This codes for CASSQGLVYEQYF.

This chain links TRBV5-4 with TRBJ2-7; TRBD2 might be the D (7 bases). V was trimmed by 0 bases and J by 3 bases, leaving 16 bases between them. Per the germline V gene, CDR1 is SGHNT and CDR2 is YYREEE (reference sequence). CDR3 length equals 16 residues. CDR3 bases: TGTGCCAGCAGCTTGGACCCCCGGGGGGCGCTCTACGAGCAGTACTTC. Translating gives CASSLDPRGALYEQYF. The full variable domain, in which reference TRBV5-4 and TRBJ2-7 provide the parts outside the CDR3, is ETGVTQSPTHLIKTRGQQVTLRCSSQSGHNTVSWYQQALGQGPQFIFQYYREEENGRGNFPPRFSGLQFPNYSSELNVNALELDDSALYLCASSLDPRGALYEQYFGPGTRLTVT.

This chain links TRBV10-3 with TRBJ2-7, with D tentatively TRBD1 (5 bases). The CDR3 is 15 residues long. CDR1 is ENHRY and CDR2 is SYGVKD in the germline V gene. The ends were cut back, 2 bases at V and 7 bases at J, with 18 bases in the middle. The CDR3, as DNA: TGTGCCATCAGTGAGGGAAGGGGATACTACGTTGAGCAGTACTTC. Protein sequence: CAISEGRGYYVEQYF.

This clone was detected only once. The chain links TRBV28 to TRBJ1-2; TRBD1 aligns across 10 bases. CDR1 MDHEN and CDR2 SYDVKM come from the germline V gene. This CDR3 is built from 20 residues. Trimming cost V 6 bases and J 1 base; bases outside gene matches: 20. This CDR3 reads CASSTDRGEIASPINYGYTF. The CDR3 DNA follows: TGTGCCAGCAGCACGGACAGGGGGGAGATAGCTTCCCCTATTAACTATGGCTACACCTTC.

The chain recombines TRBV10-2 with TRBJ2-1, with no clear D. The CDR3 runs 13 residues. Germline loops: CDR1 WSHSY, CDR2 SAAADI. V shed 1 base and J shed 6 bases, with 7 bases lying between them. CDR3 sequence: CASSEFPGNEQFF. The CDR3, as DNA: TGCGCCAGCAGTGAGTTTCCAGGCAATGAGCAGTTCTTC.

This clone was picked up one time. V usage is TRBV28 and J usage is TRBJ1-1; a possible D gene is TRBD1 (5 bases). From germline, CDR1 is MDHEN and CDR2 SYDVKM. The CDR3 runs 14 residues. V lost 2 bases and J lost 0, with 7 bases in between. The CDR3 DNA reads as TGTGCCAGCAGTTTAAGACAGCTGAACACTGAAGCTTTCTTT. Its protein is CASSLRQLNTEAFF. Looking up the rest from reference TRBV28 and TRBJ1-1 gives the full variable domain: DVKVTQSSRYLVKRTGEKVFLECVQDMDHENMFWYRQDPGLGLRLIYFSYDVKMKEKGDIPEGYSVSREKKERFSLILESASTNQTSMYLCASSLRQLNTEAFFGQGTRLTVV.

The J gene is TRBJ2-4, the V gene TRBV7-9, with 9 bases matching TRBD1. The germline gives CDR1 SEHNR, CDR2 FQNEAQ (reference sequence). CDR3 length: 14 residues. V lost 4 bases and J lost 8; bases outside the gene matches: 6. The CDR3 DNA is TGTGCCAGCAGCTCGGGACAGGGAATGGACATTCAGTACTTC. It specifies CASSSGQGMDIQYF.

This chain links TRBV7-9 with TRBJ2-2; D might be TRBD2 (7 bases). V gave up 8 bases and J gave up 3 bases, with 10 bases separating them. The CDR3 spans 13 residues. Germline CDR1 reads SEHNR; CDR2 reads FQNEAQ (reference sequence). CDR3 in DNA: TGTGCCAGCTGGGGGGGCCACACCGGGGAGCTGTTTTTT. Its translation is CASWGGHTGELFF.

CDR3 in amino acids: CASSLYNQGGNSPLHF. CDR3 nucleotide sequence: TGTGCCAGCAGCTTATATAACCAGGGTGGTAATTCACCCCTCCACTTT. The chain carries TRBV5-6 and TRBJ1-6, with D perhaps matching TRBD1 (5 bases). Between the trimmed V and J ends, which lost 2 bases and 6 bases, there was a span of 15 bases. Germline loops: CDR1 SGHDT, CDR2 YYEEEE. This CDR3 has 16 amino acids.

This clone was counted only a few times. The V gene is TRBV28, the J gene TRBJ2-7, with 7 bases lining up with TRBD1. The CDR3 length is 15 residues. V gave up 4 bases and J gave up 4 bases; unmatched junction bases: 10. The germline V gene encodes CDR1 MDHEN and CDR2 SYDVKM. The CDR3 nucleotides are TGTGCCAGCAGTTCGTTCGAGACAGGGCCTTACGAGCAGTACTTC. It yields the protein CASSSFETGPYEQYF. Full variable domain (remainder filled in from reference TRBV28 and TRBJ2-7): DVKVTQSSRYLVKRTGEKVFLECVQDMDHENMFWYRQDPGLGLRLIYFSYDVKMKEKGDIPEGYSVSREKKERFSLILESASTNQTSMYLCASSSFETGPYEQYFGPGTRLTVT.

J is TRBJ2-7 and V is TRBV5-4; D unresolved. V gave up 4 bases and J gave up 1 base, with 15 bases separating them. The CDR3 sequence is 15 residues long. Germline V gene data show CDR1 as SGHNT and CDR2 as YYREEE (reference sequence). The CDR3 nucleotides read TGTGCCAGCAGCCCCACCGGTCCATTTTCCTACGAGCAGTACTTC. Translating it yields CASSPTGPFSYEQYF. Full variable domain (missing parts from reference TRBV5-4 and TRBJ2-7): ETGVTQSPTHLIKTRGQQVTLRCSSQSGHNTVSWYQQALGQGPQFIFQYYREEENGRGNFPPRFSGLQFPNYSSELNVNALELDDSALYLCASSPTGPFSYEQYFGPGTRLTVT.

This chain uses TRBV10-2 with TRBJ2-7; 9 bases are a match to TRBD1. This CDR3 spans 13 amino acids. Germline V gives CDR1 WSHSY, CDR2 SAAADI. The V and J ends lost 7 bases and 5 bases, in that order; junction bases with no gene match: 6. In DNA form, the CDR3 reads TGCGCCAGCACCGGACAGGGGTCCCACGAGCAGTACTTC. It translates to CASTGQGSHEQYF.

This chain joins TRBV7-2 and TRBJ2-7, with 11 bases that match TRBD2. The junction had 4 bases not matched to a gene; V was cut back by 4 bases and J by 2 bases. Germline CDR1 and CDR2: SGHTA and FQGNSA. There are 15 residues in the CDR3. CDR3 nucleotides: TGTGCCAGCAGCTATCATAGCGGGGGGGCCTACGAGCAGTACTTC. Translating it yields CASSYHSGGAYEQYF.

The genes are TRBV28 and TRBJ2-1; 7 bases align to TRBD1. V gave up 5 bases and J gave up 4 bases; unmatched junction bases: 5. Germline loops: CDR1 MDHEN, CDR2 SYDVKM. The CDR3 runs to 14 residues. The CDR3 protein is CASSPAGGYNEQFF. The CDR3 nucleotides are TGTGCCAGCAGTCCCGCAGGGGGATACAATGAGCAGTTCTTC.

V gene TRBV4-3 combines with J gene TRBJ1-1; 7 bases map to TRBD1. From germline, CDR1 is LGHNA and CDR2 YSLEER. With 0 bases clipped from V and 1 base from J, the junction kept 2 bases outside the gene matches. This CDR3 is built from 15 residues. The DNA of the CDR3 is TGCGCCAGCAGCCAAGATCAGGGGGGGAACACTGAAGCTTTCTTT. It codes for CASSQDQGGNTEAFF.

The chain couples TRBV7-3 to TRBJ2-1, with TRBD1 matching over 12 bases. Germline-derived CDR1 and CDR2 are SGHTA and FQGTGA. Trimming took 3 bases from V and 8 from J; bases not matched to a gene: 11. CDR3 length: 17 amino acids. The CDR3 reads CASSFWDRGLLGDEQFF. The CDR3, as DNA: TGTGCCAGCAGCTTCTGGGACAGGGGGCTTTTGGGGGATGAGCAGTTCTTC.

This clone is medium-sized in the sample. The chain recombines TRBV11-3 with TRBJ1-1; tentatively, D is TRBD1 (6 bases). Germline assignment: CDR1 SGHNT and CDR2 YENEEA. The V and J ends lost 4 bases and 8 bases respectively, with 14 bases between them. The length of the CDR3 is 13 residues. The CDR3 DNA is TGTGCCAGCAGCTCCCCAGGGGAGATGGAAGCTTTCTTT. Translating gives CASSSPGEMEAFF.

The genes are TRBV2 and TRBJ1-5; D unclear. V was trimmed by 6 bases and J by 1 base, leaving 19 bases between them. Per germline, CDR1 SNHLY and CDR2 FYNNEI. There are 17 residues in the CDR3. The CDR3 sequence is CASSRSGPWESNQPQHF. In DNA, the CDR3 is TGTGCCAGCAGCCGCTCCGGGCCGTGGGAGAGCAATCAGCCCCAGCATTTT.

The sample holds one count of this clone. This chain connects TRBV5-5 to TRBJ1-6; a weak D match, TRBD1 (5 bases). The CDR3 is 15 residues long. Trimming took off 0 bases at V and 9 bases at J, with 13 bases between the two ends. Germline CDR1 is SGHKS and CDR2 is YYEKEE (reference sequence). CDR3 DNA sequence: TGTGCCAGCAGCTTGGGATGGAGGGACGGTTCACCCCTCCACTTT. It encodes CASSLGWRDGSPLHF.

This chain links TRBV6-6 with TRBJ2-5; D is perhaps TRBD1 or TRBD2 (5 bases each). The J call may be faulty, since TRBJ2-7 better matches the DNA end. This CDR3 contains 13 residues. Germline V gene data show CDR1 as MNHNY and CDR2 as SVGAGI (reference sequence). CDR3 sequence reads: CASSYSGAYEQYF. The CDR3 DNA sequence: TGTGCCAGCAGTTACTCGGGGGCCTACGAGCAGTACTTC.

The J gene is TRBJ1-1, the V gene TRBV10-1; D unresolved. The germline V gene has CDR1 WNHNN and CDR2 SYGVQD (reference sequence). V dropped 7 bases and J dropped 4 bases, with 13 bases sitting between them. This CDR3 contains 13 residues. Written as DNA, the CDR3 is TGCGCCAGCAACCCACCGCGTAGCACTGAAGCTTTCTTT. Its protein product is CASNPPRSTEAFF.

This chain links TRBV4-1 with TRBJ2-5, with a weak D call TRBD2 (5 bases). Trimming pared 4 bases from V and 2 bases from J, leaving 11 bases between. The length of the CDR3 is 14 residues. Germline CDR1 and CDR2: MGHRA and YSYEKL. CDR3 region: CASSRSQRQETQYF. CDR3 DNA: TGCGCCAGCAGCCGGTCTCAGCGGCAAGAGACCCAGTACTTC.

The chain joins TRBV10-1 to TRBJ2-1; 8 nucleotides line up with TRBD2. Germline V gene sequence: CDR1 WNHNN, CDR2 SYGVQD (reference sequence). The CDR3 is 13 amino acids. The V and J ends lost 6 bases and 6 bases, in that order; junction bases with no gene match: 4. Written as DNA, the CDR3 is TGCGCCAGCAGGGGGACTAGAACCAATGAGCAGTTCTTC. Translating it yields CASRGTRTNEQFF.

This clone was picked up one time. This chain connects TRBV19 to TRBJ2-7, with D possibly being TRBD2 (5 bases). The V end was cut by 5 bases, the J end by 2 bases, with 10 bases between. CDR1 is LNHDA and CDR2 is SQIVND in the germline V gene (reference sequence). CDR3 length: 13 residues. The CDR3 loop is CASSEGVPYEQYF. In DNA, the CDR3 is TGTGCCAGTAGTGAGGGTGTTCCCTACGAGCAGTACTTC.

The rearrangement uses TRBV7-6 and TRBJ1-4; weak D call: TRBD1 (5 bases). Germline V CDR1 and CDR2: SGHVS, FNYEAQ. V lost 1 base and J 8 bases, leaving 8 bases between the germline ends. The CDR3 loop spans 13 amino acids. CDR3 nucleotide sequence: TGTGCCAGCAGCTTAGGCGGGGACGAAAAACTGTTTTTT. Its protein product is CASSLGGDEKLFF.

The chain has TRBV4-3 and TRBJ2-5; D is perhaps TRBD2 (5 bases). This CDR3 has 15 residues. The ends were cut back, 3 bases at V and 2 bases at J, with 13 bases in the middle. Germline CDR1 LGHNA, CDR2 YSLEER. The DNA of the CDR3 is TGCGCCAGCAGCCACACGACTACTTGGCAAGAGACCCAGTACTTC. It codes for CASSHTTTWQETQYF.

This clone appeared a single time. The chain links TRBV29-1 to TRBJ2-2; TRBD2 might be the D (6 bases). The germline gives CDR1 SQVTM, CDR2 ANQGSEA. V was shortened by 1 base and J by 6 bases, with 18 bases between the two germline ends. The CDR3 contains 16 residues. CDR3 region: CSVEGGGGAVSGELFF. The DNA for the CDR3 is TGCAGCGTTGAAGGGGGCGGAGGGGCGGTCTCCGGGGAGCTGTTTTTT.

J is TRBJ2-7 and V is TRBV9, with 12 bases matching TRBD2. Per the germline V gene, CDR1 is SGDLS and CDR2 is YYNGEE. The length of the CDR3 is 14 residues. Losses at the gene ends were 3 bases for V and 3 bases for J; bases not matched to a gene: 1. The CDR3 region has the DNA TGTGCCAGCAGCGCTAGCGGGGGGGGCTACGAGCAGTACTTC. Translating gives CASSASGGGYEQYF.

CDR3 region: CASSVDLAGGLYNEQFF. CDR3 in DNA: TGTGCCAGCAGCGTAGATCTAGCGGGGGGACTCTACAATGAGCAGTTCTTC. The rearrangement links TRBV9 to TRBJ2-1; the match to TRBD2 covers 11 bases. The CDR3 loop spans 17 amino acids. V shed 0 bases, J shed 3 bases, and the junction held 5 bases outside the gene matches. CDR1 SGDLS and CDR2 YYNGEE come from the germline V gene.

The rearrangement uses TRBV5-4 and TRBJ1-1; 9 bases agree with TRBD1. Trimming took 4 bases from V and 1 from J; bases not matched to a gene: 8. The CDR3 runs 16 residues. Germline lookup yields CDR1 SGHNT and CDR2 YYREEE (reference sequence). CDR3 region: CASSPGTGPPNTEAFF. As DNA, the CDR3 is TGTGCCAGCAGCCCCGGGACAGGGCCACCGAACACTGAAGCTTTCTTT.